The rows below give T cell receptor beta chains drawn from one sample of a study of identifying expanded T cells in peripheral blood. The table came from immunoSEQ multiplex PCR; TCRdb's copy has only in-frame clones and leaves some out. The sample consists of about 50,000 clones, around 82% of them appearing once. Sequenced input: blood. These receptors originate from a person aged 18 to 75 in good health. The conserved cysteine and the conserved F or W are not part of the CDR3 here. Each record gives: V gene, D gene, CDR3 protein. The D gene is left open where the match is weak.

>TRBV30|-
AWSYIRVLT
>TRBV6-5|-
ASSYSRGGRAPQH
>TRBV5-8|-
ASSLAAGTEAF
>TRBV19|-
ASTAGPWANVLT
>TRBV18|-
ASSPPTYGYT
>TRBV29-1|-
SPIGADGNEQF
>TRBV11-3|-
ASSFLAGARGYT
>TRBV6-1|TRBD1
ASSPRTGPDGYT
>TRBV4-1|TRBD2
ASSLSGTRSHEQY
>TRBV11-2|TRBD1
ASSLEAGGGYEQY
>TRBV5-4|-
ASSSTATSPGANVLT
>TRBV5-1|TRBD2
ASSLIAGVSYNEQF
>TRBV11-2|-
ASSSFGETQY
>TRBV18|TRBD2
ASSPGQRENTDTQY
>TRBV9|TRBD1
ASSVGGQGAYGYT
>TRBV19|-
ASSSSSNTGELF
>TRBV19|TRBD2
ASRGLAGGPHEQF
>TRBV11-2|-
ASSLVTEKLF
>TRBV2|-
ASSADIPSHNYGYT
>TRBV9|-
ASSRTVQETQY
>TRBV5-1|-
ASKIGTTNEKLF
>TRBV18|TRBD2
ASSPTGLAGGDTQY
>TRBV11-1|TRBD1
ASSLTGYDGYT
>TRBV7-6|-
ASSLERGRAEAF
>TRBV6-4|TRBD2
ASSDSRGRAVNEQF
>TRBV10-3|TRBD2
AIRGTTGLAFRDEQF
>TRBV28|-
ASSLGLHEQF
>TRBV9|-
ASSVVGGRGRGETQY
>TRBV5-5|-
ASSLSSAEGNSPLH
>TRBV29-1|-
SVQQGLYGYT
>TRBV7-3|TRBD2
ASSLDKGLAQY
>TRBV11-2|-
ASSFDSGPAAGETQY
>TRBV2|TRBD2
ASSQSSGSSYNEQF
>TRBV19|-
ASSIDGGFTDTQY
>TRBV19|-
ASQGGTGPQETQY
>TRBV6-1|TRBD2
ASSGTSEGYEQY
>TRBV2|-
ASRKGWLETQY
>TRBV6-5|-
AGSGMVEETQY
>TRBV6-4|TRBD1
ASSRDSNSYNSPLH
>TRBV5-1|-
ASSSPGEQF
>TRBV4-2|TRBD1
ASSQERTGGNSPLH
>TRBV6-5|-
ASSYSGRGAFYEQY
>TRBV6-5|-
ASRKWDWETQY
>TRBV7-2|-
ASSPSGSTDTQY
>TRBV5-1|TRBD1
ASSDGTGNTEAF
>TRBV5-1|-
ASSLVLGLVGNEQF
>TRBV6-5|-
ASSLGGAGPQY
>TRBV14|TRBD2
ASSRGREPTDTQY
>TRBV6-5|TRBD2
ASSYGLAGATDTQY
>TRBV6-1|TRBD1
ASSEGQEALRNTIY
>TRBV11-3|TRBD1
ASSLRTGNTEAF
>TRBV7-8|-
ASSLAQGGTEAF
>TRBV30|-
AWSVTVYEQY
>TRBV5-1|TRBD2
ASSFVGREGNEQF
>TRBV7-2|-
ASSLRRSTDTQY
>TRBV5-1|-
ASRVQTANQETQY
>TRBV30|-
AWQGGNSNQPQH
>TRBV4-2|TRBD1
ASSRAGTGYSPLH
>TRBV7-9|-
ASSPVRLARGLDTQY
>TRBV30|-
AWSVLGSGNTIY